The sequence of this T cell receptor (beta chain) was determined in a study of cytomegalovirus exposure and HLA in healthy donors. In its sample, this clone is medium-sized. As yet, its antigen is unknown. The donors comprised healthy bone marrow donors. CDR1 is MRHNA, CDR2 SNTAGT, per germline. Trimming at V came to 0 bases and at J to 7 bases, leaving 5 bases not matched to a gene. The CDR3 is 15 residues long. Study findings and constraints: TCR beta chain V- and J-gene trimming was linked, in a later analysis, to a missense variant in DCLRE1C.

PCR was performed using 60 Vbeta and 13 Jbeta primers. Measured with immunoSEQ multiplex PCR; TCRdb has only the in-frame clones, and not every one. The sample records over 90,000 clones, about 70% being singletons. This sequence originates from a female donor in good health and CMV-seropositive. Sample: PBMCs. The V and J genes are TRBV6-4 and TRBJ2-2; TRBD1 matches at 7 bases. The CDR3 nucleotides are TGTGCCAGCAGTGACTCGTCAGGGGGTCACGGGGAGCTGTTTTTT. Residues: CASSDSSGGHGELFF.